The present TCR beta chain was sequenced within a study of siplizumab effects on memory and regulatory T cells (dated by TCRdb to the late 2010s). About the full investigation: The study examined how the anti-CD2 antibody siplizumab affects alloreactive T-cell subsets in allogeneic mixed lymphocyte reactions built from human PBMCs. Summary of the overall study and its limitations: Roughly 75-95% of proliferating CD4+ or CD8+ clones could not be assigned a naive or memory phenotype. Compared with memory T cells, unstimulated naive T cells appeared more diverse, and naive cells seemed to make a substantial contribution to the alloresponse. In reactions with siplizumab, an average of approximately 69% of mappable alloreactive CD4+ clones were Treg-derived, compared with roughly 30% in control reactions. The suppressive function of proliferating Tregs from siplizumab cultures was not functionally confirmed. Because sequences below about 10^-5 frequency were poorly captured, only a minor fraction of alloreactive clones could be mapped to unstimulated subsets. The cumulative frequency of alloreactive sequences traceable to unstimulated CD4+ memory T cells was significantly reduced by siplizumab.

The library was produced with the immunoSEQ multiplex PCR assay. Roughly 10^5 TCR templates per sample were assayed on the deep sequencing platform. Genomic DNA extracted from sorted T cells was the material used for TCRbeta CDR3 sequencing. The original methods were these. The R programming language was used for clonal analysis of the TCRbeta CDR3 data. Alloreactive CD4+ and CD8+ clones were defined by comparing unstimulated samples with post-reaction CFSE-low samples. By matching sequences to the repertoires of sorted unstimulated Treg and non-Treg cells, each alloreactive CD4+ clone was assigned a regulatory or non-regulatory origin. Held by TCRdb, this immuneACCESS table contains in-frame sequences only and omits some clones. Under half of the omission traces to an unresolved V gene where checked; the cause of the rest is unknown. The V and J calls and clone size were taken over from that table, and D and trimming were inferred from the DNA. For this sample there are 55,000 to 65,000 clones; over 95% appear just once. The ten top clones hold 0.85% to 1.4% of the sample.

In addition, sequencing in three donor pairs included unstimulated CD8+ effector memory subsets alongside CD4+ naive, CD8+ naive, CD8+ TEMRA and CD4+ memory subsets. TCRbeta CDR3 sequencing was performed on sorted unstimulated T cells and on proliferating T cells recovered from mixed lymphocyte reactions. Fresh whole blood from some eleven HLA-typed healthy donors was used to isolate PBMCs. On this clone: Its cognate antigen has yet to be identified. No base-level quality is on record; no much larger clone is a single base apart.

Sequences were obtained from naive CD8+ T cells sorted from blood. The meaning of the sample's cell subset or site label: unstimulated naive T cells. The source is a human donor in good health.

The sequence in DNA is TGTGCCCGACAGCCGCTCGGGGTTTCCAACTACGAGCAGTACTTC. Its protein reads: CARQPLGVSNYEQYF. This receptor chain uses TRBV2 and TRBJ2-7; the D call could be TRBD1 or TRBD2, with each sharing 5 bases. CDR3 length: 15 amino acids, cysteine to phenylalanine. The sequence is cut down to CDR3 DNA, 45 bases in frame from base 1. CDR1 and CDR2, per the germline V gene, are SNHLY and FYNNEI. V drops 11 bases and J drops 3 bases, leaving 23 bases in between.